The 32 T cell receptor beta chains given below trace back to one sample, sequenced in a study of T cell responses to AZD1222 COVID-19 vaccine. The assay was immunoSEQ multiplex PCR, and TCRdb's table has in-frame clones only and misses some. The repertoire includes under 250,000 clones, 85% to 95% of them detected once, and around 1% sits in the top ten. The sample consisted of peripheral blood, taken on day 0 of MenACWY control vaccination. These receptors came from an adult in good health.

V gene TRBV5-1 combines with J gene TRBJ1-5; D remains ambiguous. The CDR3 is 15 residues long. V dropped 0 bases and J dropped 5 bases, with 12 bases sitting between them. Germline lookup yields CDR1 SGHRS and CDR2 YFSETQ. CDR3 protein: CASSLDPGVDQPQHF. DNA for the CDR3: TGCGCCAGCAGCTTGGATCCGGGCGTCGATCAGCCCCAGCATTTT. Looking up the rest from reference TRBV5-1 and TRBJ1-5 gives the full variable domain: KAGVTQTPRYLIKTRGQQVTLSCSPISGHRSVSWYQQTPGQGLQFLFEYFSETQRNKGNFPGRFSGRQFSNSRSEMNVSTLELGDSALYLCASSLDPGVDQPQHFGDGTRLSIL.

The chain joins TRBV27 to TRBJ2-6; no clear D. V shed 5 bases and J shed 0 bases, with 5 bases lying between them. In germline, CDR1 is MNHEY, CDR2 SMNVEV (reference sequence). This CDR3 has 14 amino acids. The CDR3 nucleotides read TGTGCCAGCAGTATGGCCTCTGGGGCCAACGTCCTGACTTTC. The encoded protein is CASSMASGANVLTF.

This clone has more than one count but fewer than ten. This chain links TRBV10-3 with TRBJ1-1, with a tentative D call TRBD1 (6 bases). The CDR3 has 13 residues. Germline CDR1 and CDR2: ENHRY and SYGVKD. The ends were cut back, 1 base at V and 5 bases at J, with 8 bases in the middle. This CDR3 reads CAISEYRATEAFF. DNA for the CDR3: TGTGCCATCAGTGAGTACAGGGCTACTGAAGCTTTCTTT.

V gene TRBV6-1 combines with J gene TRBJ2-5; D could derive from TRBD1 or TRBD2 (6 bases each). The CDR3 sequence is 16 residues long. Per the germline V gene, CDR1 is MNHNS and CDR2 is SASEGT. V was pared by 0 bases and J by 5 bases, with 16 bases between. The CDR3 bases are TGTGCCAGCAGTGAAGCTTTGAGGGGGGTTAAGGAGACCCAGTACTTC. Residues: CASSEALRGVKETQYF.

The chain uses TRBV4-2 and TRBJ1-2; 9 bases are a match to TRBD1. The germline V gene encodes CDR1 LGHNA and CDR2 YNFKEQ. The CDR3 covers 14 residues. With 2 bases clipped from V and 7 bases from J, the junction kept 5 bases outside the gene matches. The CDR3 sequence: CASSQTGGGGGYTF. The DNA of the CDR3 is TGTGCCAGCAGCCAAACAGGGGGCGGAGGTGGCTACACCTTC.

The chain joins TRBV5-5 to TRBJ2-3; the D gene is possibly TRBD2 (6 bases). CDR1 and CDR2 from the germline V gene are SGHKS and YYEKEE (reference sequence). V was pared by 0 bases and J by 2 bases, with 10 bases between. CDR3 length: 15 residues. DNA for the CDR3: TGTGCCAGCAGCTTGGGGGGCGGGACCACAGATACGCAGTATTTT. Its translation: CASSLGGGTTDTQYF.

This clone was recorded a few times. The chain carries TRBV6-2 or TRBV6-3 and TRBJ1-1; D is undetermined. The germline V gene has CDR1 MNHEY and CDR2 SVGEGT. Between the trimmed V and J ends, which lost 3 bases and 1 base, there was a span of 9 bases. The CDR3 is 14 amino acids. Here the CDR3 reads CASSYSPTNTEAFF. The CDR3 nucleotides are TGTGCCAGCAGTTATTCGCCAACGAACACTGAAGCTTTCTTT.

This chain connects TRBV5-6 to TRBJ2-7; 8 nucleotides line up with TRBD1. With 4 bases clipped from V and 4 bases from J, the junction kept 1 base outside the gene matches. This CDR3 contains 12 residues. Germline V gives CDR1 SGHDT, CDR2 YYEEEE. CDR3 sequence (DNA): TGTGCCAGCAGCCGACAGGGGTACGAGCAGTACTTC. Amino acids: CASSRQGYEQYF. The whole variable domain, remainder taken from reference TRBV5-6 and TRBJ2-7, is DAGVTQSPTHLIKTRGQQVTLRCSPKSGHDTVSWYQQALGQGPQFIFQYYEEEERQRGNFPDRFSGHQFPNYSSELNVNALLLGDSALYLCASSRQGYEQYFGPGTRLTVT.

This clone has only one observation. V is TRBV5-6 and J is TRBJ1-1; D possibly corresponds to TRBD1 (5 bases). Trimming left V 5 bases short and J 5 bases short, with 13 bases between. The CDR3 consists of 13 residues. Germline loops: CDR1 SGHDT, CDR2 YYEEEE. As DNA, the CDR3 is TGTGCCAGCAGATGGGACCGGGGAACTGAAGCTTTCTTT. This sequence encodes CASRWDRGTEAFF.

This chain's CDR3 is CASSLAGGVETQYF. The CDR3 DNA follows: TGTGCCAGCAGCTTAGCAGGGGGCGTAGAGACCCAGTACTTC. This chain links TRBV7-7 with TRBJ2-5; 7 bases line up with TRBD1. Losses at the gene ends were 0 bases for V and 4 bases for J; bases not matched to a gene: 2. CDR1 and CDR2 (germline): SSHAT, FNYEAQ (reference sequence). The CDR3 is 14 residues long.

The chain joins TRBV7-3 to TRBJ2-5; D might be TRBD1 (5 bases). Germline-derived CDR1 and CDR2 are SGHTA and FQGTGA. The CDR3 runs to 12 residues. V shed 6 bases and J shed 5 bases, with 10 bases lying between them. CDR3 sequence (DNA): TGTGCCAGCAGTCATAACAGGGAGACCCAGTACTTC. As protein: CASSHNRETQYF.

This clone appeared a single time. The CDR3 sequence is CASSQDTQRGYTF. In DNA form, the CDR3 reads TGTGCCAGCAGCCAAGATACCCAGCGTGGCTACACCTTC. The chain links TRBV3-1 (or the pseudogene TRBV3-2) to TRBJ1-2; no clear D. Germline V gene data show CDR1 as LGHDT and CDR2 as YNNKEL (reference sequence). The V gene lost 0 bases and the J gene lost 7 bases, with 9 bases spanning the gap. CDR3 length: 13 residues.

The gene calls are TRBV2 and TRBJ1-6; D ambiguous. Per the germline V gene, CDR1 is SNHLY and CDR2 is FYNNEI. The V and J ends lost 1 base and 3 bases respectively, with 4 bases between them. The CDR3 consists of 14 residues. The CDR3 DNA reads TGTGCCAGCAGTGAAGAGGGCTATAATTCACCCCTCCACTTT. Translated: CASSEEGYNSPLHF.

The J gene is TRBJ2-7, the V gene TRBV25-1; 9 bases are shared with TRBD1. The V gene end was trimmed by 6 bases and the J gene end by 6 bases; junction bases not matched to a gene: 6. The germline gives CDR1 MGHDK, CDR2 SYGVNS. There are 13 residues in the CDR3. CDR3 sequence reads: CASRLQGAGEQYF. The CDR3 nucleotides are TGTGCCAGCAGGCTACAGGGGGCGGGCGAGCAGTACTTC.

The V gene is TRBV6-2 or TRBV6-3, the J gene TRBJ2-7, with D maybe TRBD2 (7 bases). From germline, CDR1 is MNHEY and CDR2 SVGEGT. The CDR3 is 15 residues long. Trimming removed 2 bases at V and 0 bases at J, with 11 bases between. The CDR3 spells CASSYSGTISYEQYF. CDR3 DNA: TGTGCCAGCAGTTACAGCGGGACAATCTCCTACGAGCAGTACTTC.

CDR3 in DNA: TGTGCCAGCAGCTTACGGGGAGCAGGGGGCGCCTATGGCTACACCTTC. Amino acids: CASSLRGAGGAYGYTF. The V gene is TRBV7-9, the J gene TRBJ1-2, with 8 bases lining up with TRBD1. The CDR3 has 16 residues. Germline loops: CDR1 SEHNR, CDR2 FQNEAQ (reference sequence). J was trimmed by 4 bases and V by 2 bases; bases with no gene match: 9.

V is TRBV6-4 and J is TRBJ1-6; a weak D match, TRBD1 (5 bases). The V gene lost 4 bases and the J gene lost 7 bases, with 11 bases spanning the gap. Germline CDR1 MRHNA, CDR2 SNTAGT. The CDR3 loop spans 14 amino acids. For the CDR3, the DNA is TGTGCCAGCAGTGTCGAGACAGCCAATTCACCCCTCCACTTT. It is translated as CASSVETANSPLHF.

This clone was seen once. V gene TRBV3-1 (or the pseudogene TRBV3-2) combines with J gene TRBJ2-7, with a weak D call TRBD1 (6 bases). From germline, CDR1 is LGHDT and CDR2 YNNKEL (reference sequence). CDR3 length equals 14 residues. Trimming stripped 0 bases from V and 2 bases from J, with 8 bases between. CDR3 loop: CASSQEAGAYEQYF. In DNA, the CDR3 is TGTGCCAGCAGCCAAGAAGCAGGGGCCTACGAGCAGTACTTC.

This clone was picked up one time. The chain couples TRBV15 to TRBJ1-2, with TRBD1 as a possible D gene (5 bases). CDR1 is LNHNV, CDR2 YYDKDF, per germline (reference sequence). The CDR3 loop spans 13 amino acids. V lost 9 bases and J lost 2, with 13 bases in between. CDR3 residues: CATRGHLNYGYTF. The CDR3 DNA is TGTGCCACGAGAGGACACCTCAACTATGGCTACACCTTC. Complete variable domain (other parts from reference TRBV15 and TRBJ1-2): DAMVIQNPRYQVTQFGKPVTLSCSQTLNHNVMYWYQQKSSQAPKLLFHYYDKDFNNEADTPDNFQSRRPNTSFCFLDIRSPGLGDTAMYLCATRGHLNYGYTFGSGTRLTVV.

The CDR3: CASSQDSAFGSPLHF. CDR3 coding DNA: TGTGCCAGCAGCCAAGATTCGGCCTTTGGTTCACCCCTCCACTTT. This sequence joins TRBV4-2 and TRBJ1-6, with D unclear. Germline V gene lookup returns CDR1 LGHNA and CDR2 YNFKEQ. The length of the CDR3 is 15 residues. The V end was cut by 0 bases, the J end by 9 bases, with 12 bases between.

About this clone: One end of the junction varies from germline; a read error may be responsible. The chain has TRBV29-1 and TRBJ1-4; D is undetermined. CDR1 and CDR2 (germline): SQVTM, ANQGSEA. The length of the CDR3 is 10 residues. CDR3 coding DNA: TGCAGCGTGCTGAATGAAAAATTGTTTTTT. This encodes CSVLNEKLFF.

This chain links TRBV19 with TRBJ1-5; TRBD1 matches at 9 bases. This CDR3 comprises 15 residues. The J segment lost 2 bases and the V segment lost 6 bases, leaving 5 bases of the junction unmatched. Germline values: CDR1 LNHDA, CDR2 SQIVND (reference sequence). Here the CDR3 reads CASSYRGHGNQPQHF. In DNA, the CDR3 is TGTGCCAGTAGCTACAGGGGGCACGGCAATCAGCCCCAGCATTTT.

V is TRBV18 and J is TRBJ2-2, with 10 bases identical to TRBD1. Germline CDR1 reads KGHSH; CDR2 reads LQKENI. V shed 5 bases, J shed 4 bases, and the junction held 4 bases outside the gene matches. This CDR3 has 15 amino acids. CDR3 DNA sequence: TGTGCCAGCTCATCGGGACAGGGGCGCACCGGGGAGCTGTTTTTT. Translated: CASSSGQGRTGELFF.

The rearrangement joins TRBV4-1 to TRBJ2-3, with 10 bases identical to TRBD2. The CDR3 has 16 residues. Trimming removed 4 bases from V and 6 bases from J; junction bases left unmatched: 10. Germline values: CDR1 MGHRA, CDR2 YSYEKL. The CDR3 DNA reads TGCGCCAGCAGCCGGTCTCCTAGCGGGGGCCGGGATACGCAGTATTTT. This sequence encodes CASSRSPSGGRDTQYF.

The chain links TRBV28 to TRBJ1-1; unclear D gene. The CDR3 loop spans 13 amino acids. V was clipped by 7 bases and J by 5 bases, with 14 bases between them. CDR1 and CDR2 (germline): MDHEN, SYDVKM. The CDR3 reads CASNLLRETEAFF. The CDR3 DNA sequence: TGTGCCAGCAACCTACTTAGGGAGACTGAAGCTTTCTTT.

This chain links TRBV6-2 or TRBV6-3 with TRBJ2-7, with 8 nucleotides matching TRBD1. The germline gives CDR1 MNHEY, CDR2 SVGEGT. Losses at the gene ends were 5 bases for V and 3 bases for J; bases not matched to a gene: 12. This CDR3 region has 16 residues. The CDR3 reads CASSTSRGRVVYEQYF. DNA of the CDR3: TGTGCCAGCAGTACTTCCAGGGGGCGCGTTGTCTACGAGCAGTACTTC.

DNA for the CDR3: TGTGCCAGCAGCTATACCGGGAATTATGGCTACACCTTC. This gives the protein CASSYTGNYGYTF. V usage is TRBV27 and J usage is TRBJ1-2; D unclear. Trimming took off 6 bases at V and 5 bases at J, with 13 bases between the two ends. The CDR3 runs to 13 residues. Germline V gene lookup returns CDR1 MNHEY and CDR2 SMNVEV (reference sequence).

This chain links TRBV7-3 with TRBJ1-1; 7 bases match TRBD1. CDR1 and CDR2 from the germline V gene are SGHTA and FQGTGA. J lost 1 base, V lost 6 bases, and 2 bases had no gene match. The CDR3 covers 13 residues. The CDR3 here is CASRRQGNTEAFF. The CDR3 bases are TGTGCCAGCAGGCGACAGGGGAACACTGAAGCTTTCTTT.

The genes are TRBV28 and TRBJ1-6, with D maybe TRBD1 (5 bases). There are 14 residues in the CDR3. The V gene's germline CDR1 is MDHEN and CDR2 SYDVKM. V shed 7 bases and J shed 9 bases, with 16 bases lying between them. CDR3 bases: TGTGCCAGCAATAGGGCAGGGATGGCTTCACCCCTCCACTTT. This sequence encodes CASNRAGMASPLHF.

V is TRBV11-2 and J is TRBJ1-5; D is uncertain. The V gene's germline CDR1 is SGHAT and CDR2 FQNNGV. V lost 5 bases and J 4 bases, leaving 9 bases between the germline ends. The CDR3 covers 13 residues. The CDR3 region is CASSLAVNQPQHF. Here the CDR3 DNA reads TGTGCCAGCAGCCTCGCGGTTAATCAGCCCCAGCATTTT.

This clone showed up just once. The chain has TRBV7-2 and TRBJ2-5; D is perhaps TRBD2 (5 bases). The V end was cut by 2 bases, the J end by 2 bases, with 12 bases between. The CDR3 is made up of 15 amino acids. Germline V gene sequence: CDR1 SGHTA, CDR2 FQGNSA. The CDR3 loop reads CASSLTPTTQETQYF. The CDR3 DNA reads TGTGCCAGCAGCTTAACACCGACTACACAAGAGACCCAGTACTTC.

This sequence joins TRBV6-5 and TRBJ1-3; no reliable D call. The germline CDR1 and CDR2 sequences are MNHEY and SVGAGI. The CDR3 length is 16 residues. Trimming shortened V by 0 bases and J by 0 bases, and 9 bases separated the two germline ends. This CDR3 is CASSYSGSGSGNTIYF. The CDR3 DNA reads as TGTGCCAGCAGTTACTCGGGTTCAGGCTCTGGAAACACCATATATTTT.